This is a list of T cell receptor beta chains from one sample in a study of blood T cell repertoires in COVID-19. Profiling relied on immunoSEQ multiplex PCR, and the TCRdb table lists in-frame clones only, not all of them. The sample shows just under 80,000 clones, 84% of them seen only once. Sequenced: peripheral blood. The receptors shown here come from a human donor in a cohort sampled during active COVID-19. The CDR3 runs from the conserved cysteine through the conserved F or W. A D gene is named only where the DNA matches it firmly. Clone size is stated in some rows and not others, as once, few, many or a class when expanded.

clone_size: -; j_call: TRBJ2-1; d_call: -; cdr3_length: 15; v_call: TRBV7-6; cdr3_nt: TGTGCCAGCAGCAACTCGGCCATCCCGGGGAATGAGCAGTTCTTC; cdr3_aa: CASSNSAIPGNEQFF
clone_size: -; j_call: TRBJ2-1; d_call: TRBD2; cdr3_length: 15; v_call: TRBV3-1/TRBV3-2; cdr3_nt: TGTGCCAGCAGCCTTAGCGGGAGACCCCACAATGAGCAGTTCTTC; cdr3_aa: CASSLSGRPHNEQFF
clone_size: -; j_call: TRBJ2-2; d_call: TRBD2; cdr3_length: 18; v_call: TRBV5-1; cdr3_nt: TGCGCCAGCAGCTTGGCTGGGACTAGCGGGAGGGCCCACGGGGAGCTGTTTTTT; cdr3_aa: CASSLAGTSGRAHGELFF
clone_size: -; j_call: TRBJ2-6; d_call: TRBD2; cdr3_length: 14; v_call: TRBV7-6; cdr3_nt: TGTGCCAGCAGCCCACGGAGCGGGGCTTCCGTCCTGACTTTC; cdr3_aa: CASSPRSGASVLTF
clone_size: few; j_call: TRBJ2-1; d_call: TRBD1; cdr3_length: 13; v_call: TRBV19; cdr3_nt: TGTGCCAGTAGTGTCGACAGGGGGAATGAGCAGTTCTTC; cdr3_aa: CASSVDRGNEQFF
clone_size: -; j_call: TRBJ2-1; d_call: TRBD1; cdr3_length: 16; v_call: TRBV27; cdr3_nt: TGTGCCAGCATACCGAGGAGGGACAGGGGAGGGAATGAGCAGTTCTTC; cdr3_aa: CASIPRRDRGGNEQFF
clone_size: -; j_call: TRBJ2-3; d_call: -; cdr3_length: 14; v_call: TRBV29-1; cdr3_nt: TGCAGCGTTGGCGCTGGGCGTGATGTAGATACGCAGTATTTT; cdr3_aa: CSVGAGRDVDTQYF
clone_size: once; j_call: TRBJ1-6; d_call: TRBD1; cdr3_length: 15; v_call: TRBV10-3; cdr3_nt: TGTGCCATCAGTGAGGGGGGACAGGGTCGTTCACCCCTCCACTTT; cdr3_aa: CAISEGGQGRSPLHF
clone_size: -; j_call: TRBJ1-6; d_call: -; cdr3_length: 15; v_call: TRBV27; cdr3_nt: TGTGCCAGCAGTTTTCTGGAGTCCCATAATTCACCCCTCCACTTT; cdr3_aa: CASSFLESHNSPLHF
clone_size: once; j_call: TRBJ2-3; d_call: TRBD1; cdr3_length: 15; v_call: TRBV19; cdr3_nt: TGTGCCAGTAGTAGCGGACAGGGGGCGAGTGGTACGCAGTATTTT; cdr3_aa: CASSSGQGASGTQYF
clone_size: -; j_call: TRBJ2-5; d_call: -; cdr3_length: 12; v_call: TRBV27; cdr3_nt: TGTGCCAGCCGGGAGAGAAGTGAGACCCAGTACTTC; cdr3_aa: CASRERSETQYF
clone_size: -; j_call: TRBJ2-1; d_call: TRBD1; cdr3_length: 14; v_call: TRBV3-1/TRBV3-2; cdr3_nt: TGTGCCAGCAGCTCGGGACAGGGTTACAATGAGCAGTTCTTC; cdr3_aa: CASSSGQGYNEQFF
clone_size: -; j_call: TRBJ1-3; d_call: -; cdr3_length: 15; v_call: TRBV5-6; cdr3_nt: TGTGCCAGCAGCGGTCGGGACACCTCTGGAAACACCATATATTTT; cdr3_aa: CASSGRDTSGNTIYF
clone_size: -; j_call: TRBJ2-1; d_call: -; cdr3_length: 13; v_call: TRBV28; cdr3_nt: TGTGCCAGCAGTTTTCGGGAGAACGATGAGCAGTTCTTC; cdr3_aa: CASSFRENDEQFF
clone_size: -; j_call: TRBJ2-7; d_call: TRBD1; cdr3_length: 15; v_call: TRBV3-1/TRBV3-2; cdr3_nt: TGTGCCAGCAGCCAAGCCTGGACAGGCGGCTACGAGCAGTACTTC; cdr3_aa: CASSQAWTGGYEQYF
clone_size: few; j_call: TRBJ2-2; d_call: -; cdr3_length: 16; v_call: TRBV3-1/TRBV3-2; cdr3_nt: TGTGCCAGCAGCCACCGACAACCGCTATCCACCGGGGAGCTGTTTTTT; cdr3_aa: CASSHRQPLSTGELFF
clone_size: -; j_call: TRBJ1-5; d_call: TRBD1; cdr3_length: 14; v_call: TRBV5-1; cdr3_nt: TGCGCCAGCAGCGAGGGGGCCGGCAATCAGCCCCAGCATTTT; cdr3_aa: CASSEGAGNQPQHF
clone_size: -; j_call: TRBJ2-7; d_call: -; cdr3_length: 10; v_call: TRBV29-1; cdr3_nt: TGCAGCGTCAGGACAGTAGAGCAGTACTTC; cdr3_aa: CSVRTVEQYF
clone_size: -; j_call: TRBJ1-4; d_call: -; cdr3_length: 16; v_call: TRBV11-2; cdr3_nt: TGTGCCAGCAGCTTGGGGACAAGTCATACTAATGAAAAACTGTTTTTT; cdr3_aa: CASSLGTSHTNEKLFF
clone_size: -; j_call: TRBJ1-6; d_call: -; cdr3_length: 16; v_call: TRBV5-6; cdr3_nt: TGTGCCAGCAGCTTGACCGGGGTCGGTAACAGTTCACCCCTCCACTTT; cdr3_aa: CASSLTGVGNSSPLHF
clone_size: -; j_call: TRBJ2-2; d_call: -; cdr3_length: 18; v_call: TRBV21-1; cdr3_nt: TGTGCCAGCAGCAAGAGGACTAGCGGGAGGTCGGACACCGGGGAGCTGTTTTTT; cdr3_aa: CASSKRTSGRSDTGELFF
clone_size: -; j_call: TRBJ1-1; d_call: -; cdr3_length: 13; v_call: TRBV6-5; cdr3_nt: TGTGCCAGTTGGAGGGCGGAGAACACTGAAGCTTTCTTT; cdr3_aa: CASWRAENTEAFF
clone_size: -; j_call: TRBJ2-7; d_call: -; cdr3_length: 14; v_call: TRBV6-2/TRBV6-3; cdr3_nt: TGTGCCAGCAGCTCTACGACAGCGACCTACGAGCAGTACTTC; cdr3_aa: CASSSTTATYEQYF
clone_size: -; j_call: TRBJ2-2; d_call: TRBD2; cdr3_length: 16; v_call: TRBV4-2; cdr3_nt: TGTGCCAGCAGCGAGGGACTAGCGGGGGGCACCGGGGAGCTGTTTTTT; cdr3_aa: CASSEGLAGGTGELFF
clone_size: -; j_call: TRBJ1-3; d_call: TRBD1; cdr3_length: 17; v_call: TRBV5-1; cdr3_nt: TGCGCCAGCAGCTTGAATCCTGGACAGGGTGCTGGAAACACCATATATTTT; cdr3_aa: CASSLNPGQGAGNTIYF
clone_size: -; j_call: TRBJ1-2; d_call: -; cdr3_length: 14; v_call: TRBV19; cdr3_nt: TGTGCCAGTAGTATTTCAGGTCCTAACTATGGCTACACCTTC; cdr3_aa: CASSISGPNYGYTF
clone_size: few; j_call: TRBJ2-7; d_call: -; cdr3_length: 14; v_call: TRBV2; cdr3_nt: TGTGCCAGCAAAGCTGGACTCCGGTACTACGAGCAGTACTTC; cdr3_aa: CASKAGLRYYEQYF
clone_size: few; j_call: TRBJ1-5; d_call: TRBD1; cdr3_length: 17; v_call: TRBV5-1; cdr3_nt: TGCGCCAGCAGCTTGGCCCCTTCGACAGGGGCCAATCAGCCCCAGCATTTT; cdr3_aa: CASSLAPSTGANQPQHF